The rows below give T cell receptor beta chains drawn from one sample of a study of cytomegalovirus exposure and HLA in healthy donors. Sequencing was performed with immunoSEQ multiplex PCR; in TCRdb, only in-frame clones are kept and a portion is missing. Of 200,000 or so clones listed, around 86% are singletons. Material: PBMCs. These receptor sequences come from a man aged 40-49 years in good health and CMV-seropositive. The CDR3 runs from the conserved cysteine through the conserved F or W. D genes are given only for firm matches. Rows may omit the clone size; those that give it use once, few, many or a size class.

DNA: TGTGCCAGCAGCTCTACAGGGGTCCGGGAGACCCAGTACTTC; CDR3: CASSSTGVRETQYF; J: TRBJ2-5; length: 14; V: TRBV7-6; D: TRBD1; size: .
DNA: TGTGCCAGCAGCGAACCCGGGACAGGGGGTCAAGAGACCCAGTACTTC; CDR3: CASSEPGTGGQETQYF; J: TRBJ2-5; length: 16; V: TRBV5-6; D: TRBD1; size: .
DNA: TGTGCCAGCTCACCGTCGCTCAGGTTGGGTGAAAAACTGTTTTTT; CDR3: CASSPSLRLGEKLFF; J: TRBJ1-4; length: 15; V: TRBV18; D: .; size: .
DNA: TGTGCCAGCAGCTTGTGGACAGGGGACACCGGGGAGCTGTTTTTT; CDR3: CASSLWTGDTGELFF; J: TRBJ2-2; length: 15; V: TRBV7-6; D: TRBD1; size: .
DNA: TGTGCCAGCAGAAGAGGAGAGGCGGAGACCCAGTACTTC; CDR3: CASRRGEAETQYF; J: TRBJ2-5; length: 13; V: TRBV5-4; D: .; size: .
DNA: TGTGCCAGCCGACGACAGTTGGATTCACCCCTCCACTTT; CDR3: CASRRQLDSPLHF; J: TRBJ1-6; length: 13; V: TRBV6-1; D: .; size: few
DNA: TGTGCCAGTAGTATCTCACAGGGTTACTCCTACGAGCAGTACTTC; CDR3: CASSISQGYSYEQYF; J: TRBJ2-7; length: 15; V: TRBV19; D: .; size: .
DNA: TGCAGCGTTGAAGGGAGGGACCAGGGTGGCACAGATACGCAGTATTTT; CDR3: CSVEGRDQGGTDTQYF; J: TRBJ2-3; length: 16; V: TRBV29-1; D: .; size: .
DNA: TGTGCCAGCAGCTTAGAGGGCGGGGGAGACACAGATACGCAGTATTTT; CDR3: CASSLEGGGDTDTQYF; J: TRBJ2-3; length: 16; V: TRBV7-2; D: TRBD2; size: .
DNA: TGTGCCAGCAGCTTGGAAGCGGGGGGGTACGAGCAGTACTTC; CDR3: CASSLEAGGYEQYF; J: TRBJ2-7; length: 14; V: TRBV5-8; D: TRBD2; size: .